This T cell receptor (beta chain) was identified during a study of siplizumab effects on memory and regulatory T cells. This CDR3 is built from 14 residues. CDR1 MNHNS and CDR2 SASEGT come from the germline V gene. V lost 7 bases to trimming and J lost 3 bases, with 13 bases between them. Study results and limitations: Naive T cells seemed more diverse than memory cells and seemed major alloresponse contributors. Sequences that were alloreactive and traceable to unstimulated CD4+ memory cells were significantly reduced by siplizumab. Of the proliferating CD4+ or CD8+ clones, roughly 80-97% lacked a naive or memory phenotype that could be assigned.

Sequencing of each sample assayed some 10^5 TCR templates. TCRdb keeps only in-frame clones here, not all; method: immunoSEQ multiplex PCR. The sample has about 100,000 clones; about 91% are singletons. About this clone: What it binds is not known.

The chain links TRBV6-1 to TRBJ1-3; D ambiguous. The receptor was derived from a human donor in good health. Some clones in this sample may be carry-over from other donors' samples. The sequenced sample consisted of CD4+ T cells sorted from blood. The CDR3 is CASTKGGGGNTIYF. CDR3 sequence (DNA): TGTGCCAGCACCAAGGGAGGAGGTGGAAACACCATATATTTT.